This is a list of T cell receptor beta chains from one sample in a study of blood T cell repertoires in COVID-19. Profiled with immunoSEQ multiplex PCR; TCRdb holds only in-frame clones, not every one. The table includes under 200,000 clones, around 87% detected once. The sequencing input was peripheral blood. These receptors all stem from a woman aged 65 to 85 with COVID-19, enrolled during active disease. The CDR3 runs from the conserved cysteine through the conserved F or W. Each record gives: J gene, D gene, CDR3 length, V gene, clone size, CDR3 protein, CDR3 DNA. A D gene is named only where the DNA matches it firmly. Clone size is not always given. Where it is, it says once, few, many or a class for expanded clones.

TRBJ1-1	.	16	TRBV19	.	CASSRPGFLLGGEAFF	TGTGCCAGTAGTCGTCCGGGATTTCTCTTAGGGGGTGAAGCTTTCTTT
TRBJ2-1	TRBD1	13	TRBV2	.	CASSALAGGAQFF	TGTGCCAGCAGTGCTCTCGCAGGGGGAGCACAGTTCTTC
TRBJ1-6	.	15	TRBV6-2/TRBV6-3	.	CASSYRGIGNSPLHF	TGTGCCAGCAGTTACAGGGGGATTGGTAATTCACCCCTCCACTTT
TRBJ2-2	TRBD1	17	TRBV3-1/TRBV3-2	.	CASSQDYEGANTGELFF	TGTGCCAGCAGCCAAGATTACGAGGGGGCCAATACCGGGGAGCTGTTTTTT
TRBJ2-7	TRBD2	16	TRBV11-2	.	CASSLNRAGGLREQYF	TGTGCCAGCAGCTTAAACAGAGCGGGGGGACTACGAGAGCAGTACTTC
TRBJ1-2	.	12	TRBV7-6	.	CASSVIRDGYTF	TGTGCCAGCAGCGTTATCAGGGATGGCTACACCTTC
TRBJ1-5	.	15	TRBV30	.	CAWGTGGKGNQPQHF	TGTGCCTGGGGTACGGGGGGCAAGGGCAATCAGCCCCAGCATTTT
TRBJ2-7	TRBD1	15	TRBV5-1	.	CASSLDQGALYEQYF	TGCGCCAGCAGCTTGGACCAGGGGGCCCTCTACGAGCAGTACTTC
TRBJ2-7	.	15	TRBV11-2	.	CASSFEGESSYEQYF	TGTGCCAGCAGCTTTGAGGGGGAAAGCTCCTACGAGCAGTACTTC
TRBJ1-1	.	13	TRBV7-2	few	CASSLLSGTEAFF	TGTGCCAGCAGCTTGCTTTCGGGCACTGAAGCTTTCTTT
TRBJ2-3	TRBD2	16	TRBV10-3	.	CAISAGSSGGIGTQYF	TGTGCCATCAGTGCGGGGTCTAGCGGGGGTATAGGTACGCAGTATTTT
TRBJ2-5	TRBD1	15	TRBV5-6	.	CASSFRDRGPGTQYF	TGTGCCAGCAGCTTCCGGGACAGGGGGCCCGGGACCCAGTACTTC
TRBJ1-1	TRBD1	16	TRBV2	.	CASSEALSGGYTEAFF	TGTGCCAGCAGTGAAGCGCTTTCAGGGGGCTACACTGAAGCTTTCTTT